These 18 T cell receptor beta chains originate from one sample sequenced in a study of control samples from healthy donors and cancer patients. This table comes from immunoSEQ multiplex PCR, and its TCRdb copy is limited to in-frame clones, with some not included. There are about 150,000 clones in the sample; 91% occur only once, and approximately 2% lies in the top ten. Input material: blood. These receptors originate from a woman in her thirties or forties in good health.

The chain couples TRBV14 to TRBJ1-2; a possible D gene is TRBD1 (5 bases). Per the germline V gene, CDR1 is SGHDN and CDR2 is FVKESK. The CDR3 length is 14 residues. The V end lost 1 base, the J end lost 6 bases, and 12 bases lay between the germline ends. CDR3 amino acids: CASSQGGAWDGYTF. Here the CDR3 DNA reads TGTGCCAGCAGCCAAGGAGGGGCTTGGGATGGCTACACCTTC. The variable domain in full, with the rest retrieved from reference TRBV14 and TRBJ1-2, is EAGVTQFPSHSVIEKGQTVTLRCDPISGHDNLYWYRRVMGKEIKFLLHFVKESKQDESGMPNNRFLAERTGGTYSTLKVQPAELEDSGVYFCASSQGGAWDGYTFGSGTRLTVV.

The V gene is TRBV6-6, the J gene TRBJ2-1; TRBD1 aligns across 7 bases. CDR3 length: 15 residues. The J segment lost 3 bases and the V segment lost 2 bases, leaving 4 bases of the junction unmatched. CDR1 is MNHNY, CDR2 SVGAGI, per germline (reference sequence). Here the CDR3 DNA reads TGTGCCAGCAGTTACCGGGCAGGGGGCTACAATGAGCAGTTCTTC. Translating gives CASSYRAGGYNEQFF.

This chain connects TRBV9 to TRBJ2-7, with 8 nucleotides matching TRBD1. With V trimmed by 4 bases and J by 2 bases, 5 bases remained unmatched. Germline-derived CDR1 and CDR2 are SGDLS and YYNGEE. The CDR3 has 14 amino acids. CDR3 DNA sequence: TGTGCCAGCAGCACCGGACAGGGAACCTACGAGCAGTACTTC. Protein: CASSTGQGTYEQYF.

The gene calls are TRBV19 and TRBJ1-1; tentative D call: TRBD1 (6 bases). Trimming pared 6 bases from V and 0 bases from J, leaving 17 bases between. The germline V gene has CDR1 LNHDA and CDR2 SQIVND (reference sequence). The length of the CDR3 is 16 residues. In nucleotides, the CDR3 is TGTGCCAGTAGCCACGGACAGCAAGTAATGAACACTGAAGCTTTCTTT. Its protein product is CASSHGQQVMNTEAFF.

The chain couples TRBV7-8 to TRBJ1-6; D gene uncertain. The V gene's germline CDR1 is SGHVS and CDR2 FQNEAQ. The germline V and J ends were trimmed by 1 base and 3 bases, with 1 base remaining between them. The CDR3 length is 13 residues. The CDR3 region has the DNA TGTGCCAGCAGCTTAGACTATAATTCACCCCTCCACTTT. Its translation: CASSLDYNSPLHF.

This clone was detected a few times. This sequence joins TRBV5-1 and TRBJ1-5, with D unclear. There are 17 residues in the CDR3. V lost 7 bases to trimming and J lost 2 bases, with 22 bases between them. CDR1 is SGHRS and CDR2 is YFSETQ in the germline V gene. CDR3 in amino acids: CASLGRGPLGGNQPQHF. The CDR3 DNA follows: TGCGCCAGCCTTGGGCGAGGTCCCCTCGGAGGCAATCAGCCCCAGCATTTT.

The V call is TRBV6-5, the J call TRBJ1-4; D unresolved. This CDR3 spans 13 amino acids. Germline-derived CDR1 and CDR2 are MNHEY and SVGAGI. Trimming took off 5 bases at V and 5 bases at J, with 9 bases between the two ends. The CDR3 nucleotides are TGTGCCAGCAGTATAAAGCCAAATGAAAAACTGTTTTTT. This encodes CASSIKPNEKLFF.

J is TRBJ1-3 and V is TRBV3-1 (or the pseudogene TRBV3-2); D may be TRBD1 (5 bases). CDR3 size: 17 residues. CDR1 and CDR2 (germline): LGHDT, YNNKEL (reference sequence). V lost 4 bases and J 4 bases, leaving 20 bases between the germline ends. The CDR3 is CASSLGGTASVGNTIYF. The CDR3 coding sequence is TGTGCCAGCAGCCTCGGGGGGACCGCATCAGTAGGAAACACCATATATTTT.

The CDR3 nucleotides are TGTGCCAGCAGCCAAGATGGCGACGACTCTTACGAGCAGTACTTC. The encoded protein is CASSQDGDDSYEQYF. This chain links TRBV4-2 with TRBJ2-7; D is undetermined. Germline V gene sequence: CDR1 LGHNA, CDR2 YNFKEQ. The V and J ends lost 0 bases and 4 bases respectively, with 13 bases between them. The CDR3 covers 15 residues.

The gene calls are TRBV6-6 and TRBJ2-4, with D possibly being TRBD2 (6 bases). V lost 5 bases to trimming and J lost 0 bases, with 8 bases between them. This CDR3 is built from 14 residues. The germline CDR1 and CDR2 sequences are MNHNY and SVGAGI (reference sequence). The CDR3: CASSPGLAKNIQYF. In DNA form, the CDR3 reads TGTGCCAGCAGTCCGGGACTAGCCAAAAACATTCAGTACTTC.

The chain is built from TRBV18 and TRBJ1-3, with D tentatively TRBD1 (6 bases). The CDR3 covers 17 residues. Trimming took 1 base from V and 4 from J, leaving 17 bases between them. Germline V lookup: CDR1 KGHSH, CDR2 LQKENI. The CDR3 region is CASSPLTTGHTGNTIYF. CDR3 coding DNA: TGTGCCAGCTCACCACTAACGACAGGACACACGGGAAACACCATATATTTT.

About this clone: The identical CDR3 is also encoded by other nucleotide sequences in the sample. This chain uses TRBV19 with TRBJ1-1; 8 bases map to TRBD1. Germline CDR1 reads LNHDA; CDR2 reads SQIVND (reference sequence). The V segment lost 3 bases and the J segment 3 bases; nucleotides outside the gene matches: 3. The CDR3 contains 14 residues. The CDR3: CASSIYRGDTEAFF. The CDR3 bases are TGTGCCAGTAGTATTTACAGGGGGGACACTGAAGCTTTCTTT. The full variable domain, with the rest looked up from reference TRBV19 and TRBJ1-1, is DGGITQSPKYLFRKEGQNVTLSCEQNLNHDAMYWYRQDPGQGLRLIYYSQIVNDFQKGDIAEGYSVSREKKESFPLTVTSAQKNPTAFYLCASSIYRGDTEAFFGQGTRLTVV.

The chain is built from TRBV6-5 and TRBJ2-7; TRBD1 aligns across 9 bases. The CDR3 contains 14 residues. Germline lookup yields CDR1 MNHEY and CDR2 SVGAGI. The V gene end was trimmed by 6 bases and the J gene end by 1 base; junction bases not matched to a gene: 4. The DNA of the CDR3 is TGTGCCAGCAGGGGGACAGGGAGGTCCTACGAGCAGTACTTC. It specifies CASRGTGRSYEQYF.

This clone occurred a few times. The rearrangement links TRBV7-9 to TRBJ1-3, with D unclear. The V end was cut by 6 bases, the J end by 4 bases, with 10 bases between. The CDR3 runs 13 residues. Germline CDR1 and CDR2: SEHNR and FQNEAQ (reference sequence). CDR3 sequence (DNA): TGTGCCAGCAGTTCGGCGGGGGGAAACACCATATATTTT. It specifies CASSSAGGNTIYF.

This chain uses TRBV11-2 with TRBJ1-4; 8 nucleotides line up with TRBD1. Trimming took 6 bases from V and 7 from J; bases not matched to a gene: 7. The CDR3 spans 14 residues. Per germline, CDR1 SGHAT and CDR2 FQNNGV. The CDR3 sequence is CASSHTGGLEKLFF. The CDR3 DNA reads TGTGCCAGCAGTCATACAGGGGGTCTTGAAAAACTGTTTTTT. Combining the CDR3 with reference TRBV11-2 and TRBJ1-4 gives the whole variable domain EAGVAQSPRYKIIEKRQSVAFWCNPISGHATLYWYQQILGQGPKLLIQFQNNGVVDDSQLPKDRFSAERLKGVDSTLKIQPAKLEDSAVYLCASSHTGGLEKLFFGSGTQLSVL.

The chain couples TRBV9 to TRBJ2-7, with no clear D. Per germline, CDR1 SGDLS and CDR2 YYNGEE. V lost 0 bases and J 2 bases, leaving 9 bases between the germline ends. The CDR3 totals 14 residues. The CDR3 sequence: CASSVEGFPYEQYF. As DNA, the CDR3 is TGTGCCAGCAGCGTAGAAGGTTTCCCCTACGAGCAGTACTTC. The full variable domain, rest sourced from reference TRBV9 and TRBJ2-7, is DSGVTQTPKHLITATGQRVTLRCSPRSGDLSVYWYQQSLDQGLQFLIQYYNGEERAKGNILERFSAQQFPDLHSELNLSSLELGDSALYFCASSVEGFPYEQYFGPGTRLTVT.

The V and J genes are TRBV12-5 and TRBJ1-2, with TRBD1 identical over 7 bases. Trimming removed 3 bases from V and 7 bases from J; junction bases left unmatched: 8. The CDR3 extends over 14 amino acids. Germline V lookup: CDR1 LGHNT, CDR2 FRNRAP. The CDR3 sequence: CASGLFGQALGYTF. DNA of the CDR3: TGTGCTAGTGGTTTATTCGGACAGGCGCTTGGCTACACCTTC.

The rearrangement links TRBV18 to TRBJ1-1; TRBD1 aligns across 7 bases. Germline CDR1 is KGHSH and CDR2 is LQKENI. V shed 1 base, J shed 4 bases, and the junction held 6 bases outside the gene matches. This CDR3 is built from 15 residues. The DNA of the CDR3 is TGTGCCAGCTCACCACTCGCAGGGGGGAGCACTGAAGCTTTCTTT. Amino acid sequence: CASSPLAGGSTEAFF.